This T cell receptor (beta chain) came from a study of blood T cells in healthy people across ages. CDR1 is SGHTA, CDR2 FQGNSA, per germline. The CDR3 contains 16 residues. Notes on this clonotype: The junction does not match germline at one end; this may be a read error.

The authors ran a second PCR of 7 to 11 cycles using a sample-barcoded 5' primer and a J-beta primer mix. Each cDNA molecule carried a tag from a template-switch adaptor that contained 12 random nucleotides. TCRdb re-analysed the 5' RACE reads in MiXCR, keeping a single row per CDR3 protein. The sample carries under 2,000,000 distinct CDR3 sequences, roughly 50% recorded once. The V gene is TRBV7-2, the J gene TRBJ2-3; 8 bases are shared with TRBD2. The source is a woman aged 40 to 49 in good health. Source material: blood. CDR3: CVSSVRGGRGADTQYF. CDR3 DNA: TGTGTCAGCAGCGTCCGGGGGGGCCGGGGTGCAGATACGCAGTATTTT.